This T cell receptor beta chain was found in a study of blood T cell repertoires in COVID-19. The overall study: Samples came from the United States, Italy and Spain, spanning acute and convalescent COVID-19. From T cells, B-cell-depleted T cells, or PBMCs came the material, which was cDNA or gDNA.

The CDR3 loop spans 12 amino acids. Per the germline V gene, CDR1 is SEHNR and CDR2 is FQNEAQ (reference sequence). Trimming removed 3 bases at V and 6 bases at J, with 5 bases between. As originally analysed: For nucleated cells, counts were estimated from reference gene primer amplification. TCRdb keeps only in-frame clones here, not all; method: immunoSEQ multiplex PCR. That table is the source of V, J and clone size, and D and trimming were worked out from the DNA. The sample has 150,000 to 200,000 clones; around 86% are singletons. The rearrangement links TRBV7-9 to TRBJ2-2; D is uncertain. The clonotype originates from a man aged 55-75 years with acute or convalescent COVID-19. The sequenced sample consisted of peripheral blood. The CDR3 DNA reads as TGTGCCAGCAGCTTTAGCTCCGGGGAGCTGTTTTTT. Protein sequence: CASSFSSGELFF.